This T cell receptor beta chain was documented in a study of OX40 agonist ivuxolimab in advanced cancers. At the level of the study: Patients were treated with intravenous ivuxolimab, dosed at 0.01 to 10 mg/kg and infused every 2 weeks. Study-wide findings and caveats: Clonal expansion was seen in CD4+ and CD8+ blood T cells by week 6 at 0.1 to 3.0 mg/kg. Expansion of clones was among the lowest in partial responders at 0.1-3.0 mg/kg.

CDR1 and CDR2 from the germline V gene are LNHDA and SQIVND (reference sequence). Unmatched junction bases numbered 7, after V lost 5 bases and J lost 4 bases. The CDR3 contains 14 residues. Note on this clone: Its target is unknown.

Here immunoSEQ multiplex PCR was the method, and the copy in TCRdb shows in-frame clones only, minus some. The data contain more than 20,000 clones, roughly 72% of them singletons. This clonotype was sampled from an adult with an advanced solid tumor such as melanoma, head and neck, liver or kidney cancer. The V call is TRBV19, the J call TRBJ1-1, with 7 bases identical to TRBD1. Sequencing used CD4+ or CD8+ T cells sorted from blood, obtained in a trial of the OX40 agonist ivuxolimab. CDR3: CASSPRSGGTEAFF. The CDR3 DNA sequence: TGTGCCAGTAGTCCCCGCTCAGGGGGCACTGAAGCTTTCTTT.